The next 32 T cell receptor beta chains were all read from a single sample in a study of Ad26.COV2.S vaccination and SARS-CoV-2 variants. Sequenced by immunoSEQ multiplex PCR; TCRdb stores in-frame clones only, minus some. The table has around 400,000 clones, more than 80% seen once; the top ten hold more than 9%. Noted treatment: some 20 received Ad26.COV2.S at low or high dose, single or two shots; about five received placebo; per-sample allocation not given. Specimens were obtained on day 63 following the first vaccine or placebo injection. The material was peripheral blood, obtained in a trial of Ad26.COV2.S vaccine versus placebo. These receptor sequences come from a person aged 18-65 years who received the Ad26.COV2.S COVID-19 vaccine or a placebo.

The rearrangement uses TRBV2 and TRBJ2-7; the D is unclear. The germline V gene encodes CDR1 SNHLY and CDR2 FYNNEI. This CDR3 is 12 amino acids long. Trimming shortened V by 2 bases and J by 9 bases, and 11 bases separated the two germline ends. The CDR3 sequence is CASSEPFQAQYF. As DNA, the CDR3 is TGTGCCAGCAGTGAACCATTTCAAGCGCAGTACTTC. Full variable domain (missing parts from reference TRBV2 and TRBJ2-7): EPEVTQTPSHQVTQMGQEVILRCVPISNHLYFYWYRQILGQKVEFLVSFYNNEISEKSEIFDDQFSVERPDGSNFTLKIRSTKLEDSAMYFCASSEPFQAQYFGPGTRLTVT.

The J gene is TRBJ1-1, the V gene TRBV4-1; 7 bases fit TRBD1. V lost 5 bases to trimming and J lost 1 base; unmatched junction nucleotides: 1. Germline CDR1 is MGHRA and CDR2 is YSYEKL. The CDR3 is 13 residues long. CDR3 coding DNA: TGCGCCAGCAGCTCAGGGGGGAACACTGAAGCTTTCTTT. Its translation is CASSSGGNTEAFF.

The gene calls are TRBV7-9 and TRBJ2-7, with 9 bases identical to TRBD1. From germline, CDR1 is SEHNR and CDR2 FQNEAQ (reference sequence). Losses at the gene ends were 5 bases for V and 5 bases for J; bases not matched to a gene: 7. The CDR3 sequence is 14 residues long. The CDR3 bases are TGTGCCAGCAGCCTCGGACAGGGGTCCCACGAGCAGTACTTC. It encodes CASSLGQGSHEQYF. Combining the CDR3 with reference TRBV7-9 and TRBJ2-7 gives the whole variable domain DTGVSQNPRHKITKRGQNVTFRCDPISEHNRLYWYRQTLGQGPEFLTYFQNEAQLEKSRLLSDRFSAERPKGSFSTLEIQRTEQGDSAMYLCASSLGQGSHEQYFGPGTRLTVT.

In DNA, the CDR3 is TGTGCCAGCAGTGAGCTAGCGGGAGCCTACAATGAGCAGTTCTTC. This gives the protein CASSELAGAYNEQFF. The gene calls are TRBV27 and TRBJ2-1; TRBD2 matches 10 bases. Per germline, CDR1 MNHEY and CDR2 SMNVEV (reference sequence). With V trimmed by 5 bases and J by 2 bases, 3 bases remained unmatched. This CDR3 has 15 residues.

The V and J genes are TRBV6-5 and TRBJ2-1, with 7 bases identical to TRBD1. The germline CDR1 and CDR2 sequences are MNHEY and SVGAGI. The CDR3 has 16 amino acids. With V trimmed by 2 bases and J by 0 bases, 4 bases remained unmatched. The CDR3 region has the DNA TGTGCCAGCAGTTACGGGACAGCCCTCTCCTACAATGAGCAGTTCTTC. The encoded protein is CASSYGTALSYNEQFF.

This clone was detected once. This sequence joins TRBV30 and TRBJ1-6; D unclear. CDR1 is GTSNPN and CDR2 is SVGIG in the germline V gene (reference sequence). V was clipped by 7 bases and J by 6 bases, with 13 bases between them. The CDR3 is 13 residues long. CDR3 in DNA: TGTGCCTTTACGACTAGCAGTAATTCACCCCTCCACTTT. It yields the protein CAFTTSSNSPLHF.

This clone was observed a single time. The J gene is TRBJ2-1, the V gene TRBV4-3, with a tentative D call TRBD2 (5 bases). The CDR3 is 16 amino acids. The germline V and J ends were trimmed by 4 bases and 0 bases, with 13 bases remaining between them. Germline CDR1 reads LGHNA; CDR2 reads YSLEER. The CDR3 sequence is CASSPEAAASYNEQFF. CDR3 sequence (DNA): TGCGCCAGCAGCCCTGAAGCGGCGGCCTCCTACAATGAGCAGTTCTTC.

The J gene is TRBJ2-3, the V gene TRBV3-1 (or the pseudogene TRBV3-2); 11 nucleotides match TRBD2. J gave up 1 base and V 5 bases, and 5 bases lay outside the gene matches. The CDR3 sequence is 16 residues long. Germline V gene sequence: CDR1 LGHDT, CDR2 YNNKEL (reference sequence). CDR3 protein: CASSSDSGRGTDTQYF. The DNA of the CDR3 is TGTGCCAGCAGCTCCGATAGCGGGAGGGGCACAGATACGCAGTATTTT.

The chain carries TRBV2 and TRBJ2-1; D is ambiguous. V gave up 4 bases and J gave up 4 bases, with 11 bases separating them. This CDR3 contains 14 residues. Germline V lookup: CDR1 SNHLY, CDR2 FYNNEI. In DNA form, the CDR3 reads TGTGCCAGCAGTGGAATCCTGCGGTACAATGAGCAGTTCTTC. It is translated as CASSGILRYNEQFF.

CDR3 sequence reads: CASSDSVRGNEKLFF. Here the CDR3 DNA reads TGTGCCAGCAGCGATTCAGTTCGCGGTAATGAAAAACTGTTTTTT. The J gene is TRBJ1-4, the V gene TRBV7-9; D unclear. The germline gives CDR1 SEHNR, CDR2 FQNEAQ (reference sequence). The ends were cut back, 5 bases at V and 4 bases at J, with 14 bases in the middle. The CDR3 is made up of 15 amino acids.

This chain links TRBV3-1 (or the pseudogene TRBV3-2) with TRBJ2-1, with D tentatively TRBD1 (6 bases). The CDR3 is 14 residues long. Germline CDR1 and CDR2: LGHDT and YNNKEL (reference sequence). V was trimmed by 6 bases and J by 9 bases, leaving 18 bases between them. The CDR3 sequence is CASSHRVTTGEQFF. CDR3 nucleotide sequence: TGTGCCAGCAGTCACAGGGTCACCACCGGTGAGCAGTTCTTC.

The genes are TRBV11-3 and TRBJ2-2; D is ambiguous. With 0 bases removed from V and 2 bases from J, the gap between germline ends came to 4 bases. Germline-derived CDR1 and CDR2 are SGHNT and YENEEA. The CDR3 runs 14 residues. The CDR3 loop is CASSLEGNTGELFF. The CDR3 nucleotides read TGTGCCAGCAGCTTAGAAGGAAACACCGGGGAGCTGTTTTTT.

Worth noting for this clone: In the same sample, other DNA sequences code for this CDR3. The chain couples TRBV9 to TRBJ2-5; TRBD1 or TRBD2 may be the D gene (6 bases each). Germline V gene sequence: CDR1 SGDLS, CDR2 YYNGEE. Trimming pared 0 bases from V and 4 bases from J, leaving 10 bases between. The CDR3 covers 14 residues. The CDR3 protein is CASSVGGGGETQYF. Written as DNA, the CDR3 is TGTGCCAGCAGCGTAGGTGGAGGGGGAGAGACCCAGTACTTC.

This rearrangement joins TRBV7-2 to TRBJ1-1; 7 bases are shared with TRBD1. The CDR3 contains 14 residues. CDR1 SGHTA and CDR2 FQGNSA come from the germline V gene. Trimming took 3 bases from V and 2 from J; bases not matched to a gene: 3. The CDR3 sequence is CASSLRDRNTEAFF. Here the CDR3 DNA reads TGTGCCAGCAGCTTGCGGGACAGAAACACTGAAGCTTTCTTT. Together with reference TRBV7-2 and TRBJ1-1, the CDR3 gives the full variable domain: GAGVSQSPSNKVTEKGKDVELRCDPISGHTALYWYRQSLGQGLEFLIYFQGNSAPDKSGLPSDRFSAERTGGSVSTLTIQRTQQEDSAVYLCASSLRDRNTEAFFGQGTRLTVV.

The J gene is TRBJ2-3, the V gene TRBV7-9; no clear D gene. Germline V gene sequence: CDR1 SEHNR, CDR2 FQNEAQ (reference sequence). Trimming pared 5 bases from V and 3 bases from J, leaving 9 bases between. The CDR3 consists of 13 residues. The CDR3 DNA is TGTGCCAGCAGCCTCCCGTTAACAGATACGCAGTATTTT. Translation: CASSLPLTDTQYF.

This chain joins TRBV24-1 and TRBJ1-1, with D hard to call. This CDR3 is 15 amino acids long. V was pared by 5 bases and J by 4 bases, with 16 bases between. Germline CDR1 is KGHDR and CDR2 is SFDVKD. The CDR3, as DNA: TGTGCCACCAGTGCCTGGGTGGGGAAGGCCACTGAAGCTTTCTTT. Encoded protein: CATSAWVGKATEAFF.

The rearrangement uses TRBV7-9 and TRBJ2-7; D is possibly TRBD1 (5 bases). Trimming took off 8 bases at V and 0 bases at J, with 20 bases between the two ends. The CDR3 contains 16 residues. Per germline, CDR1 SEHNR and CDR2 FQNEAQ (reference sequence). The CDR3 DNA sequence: TGTGCCAGCTCACATAGGGAAGGACACAGCTCCTACGAGCAGTACTTC. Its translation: CASSHREGHSSYEQYF.

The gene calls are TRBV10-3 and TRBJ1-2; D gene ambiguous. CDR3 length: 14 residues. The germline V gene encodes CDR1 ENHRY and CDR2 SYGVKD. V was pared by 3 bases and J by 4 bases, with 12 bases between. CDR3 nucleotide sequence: TGTGCCATCAGTGACATCGATCGGGGCTATGGCTACACCTTC. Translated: CAISDIDRGYGYTF.

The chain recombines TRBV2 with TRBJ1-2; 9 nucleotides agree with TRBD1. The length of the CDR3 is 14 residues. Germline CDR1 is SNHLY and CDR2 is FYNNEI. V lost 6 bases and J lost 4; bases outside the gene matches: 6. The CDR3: CASRDRGTFYGYTF. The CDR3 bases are TGTGCCAGCAGGGACAGGGGAACTTTCTATGGCTACACCTTC.

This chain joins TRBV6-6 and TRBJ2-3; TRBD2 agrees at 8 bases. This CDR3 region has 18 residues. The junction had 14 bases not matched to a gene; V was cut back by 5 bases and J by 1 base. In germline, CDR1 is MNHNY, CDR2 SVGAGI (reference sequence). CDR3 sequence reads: CASSPRVVGSGGTDTQYF. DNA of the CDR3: TGTGCCAGCAGTCCCCGGGTAGTAGGTAGCGGGGGCACAGATACGCAGTATTTT.

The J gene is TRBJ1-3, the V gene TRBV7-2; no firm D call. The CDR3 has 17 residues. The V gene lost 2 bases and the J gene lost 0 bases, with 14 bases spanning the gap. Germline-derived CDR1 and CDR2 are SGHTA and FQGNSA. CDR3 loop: CASSLLGRSNSGNTIYF. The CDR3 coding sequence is TGTGCCAGCAGCTTATTGGGCCGGTCCAACTCTGGAAACACCATATATTTT.

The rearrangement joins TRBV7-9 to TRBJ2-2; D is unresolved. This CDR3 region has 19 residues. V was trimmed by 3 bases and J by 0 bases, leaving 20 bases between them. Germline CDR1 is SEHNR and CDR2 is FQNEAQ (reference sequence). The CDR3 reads CASSLSAPELSPNTGELFF. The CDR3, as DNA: TGTGCCAGCAGCTTGTCGGCCCCTGAGCTGAGTCCGAACACCGGGGAGCTGTTTTTT.

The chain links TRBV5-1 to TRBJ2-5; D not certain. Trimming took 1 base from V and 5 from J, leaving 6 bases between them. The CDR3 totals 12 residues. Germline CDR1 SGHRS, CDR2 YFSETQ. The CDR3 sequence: CASSLTDETQYF. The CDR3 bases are TGCGCCAGCAGCTTGACTGATGAGACCCAGTACTTC.

CDR3: CASSLSGTGNEQFF. For the CDR3, the DNA is TGTGCCAGCAGTTTATCCGGGACAGGCAATGAGCAGTTCTTC. The V call is TRBV28, the J call TRBJ2-1; TRBD1 matches at 8 bases. Trimming at V came to 1 base and at J to 6 bases, leaving 2 bases not matched to a gene. CDR3 length: 14 amino acids. The germline CDR1 and CDR2 sequences are MDHEN and SYDVKM.

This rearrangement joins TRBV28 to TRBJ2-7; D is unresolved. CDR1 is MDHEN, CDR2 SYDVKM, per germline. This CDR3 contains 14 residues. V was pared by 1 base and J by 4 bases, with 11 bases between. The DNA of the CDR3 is TGTGCCAGCAGTTTATTCTCCAGATATTACGAGCAGTACTTC. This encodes CASSLFSRYYEQYF.

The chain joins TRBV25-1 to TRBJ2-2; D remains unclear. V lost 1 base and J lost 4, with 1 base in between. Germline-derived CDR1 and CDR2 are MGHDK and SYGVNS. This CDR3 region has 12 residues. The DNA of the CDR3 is TGTGCCAGCAGTGAATTCACCGGGGAGCTGTTTTTT. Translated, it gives CASSEFTGELFF.

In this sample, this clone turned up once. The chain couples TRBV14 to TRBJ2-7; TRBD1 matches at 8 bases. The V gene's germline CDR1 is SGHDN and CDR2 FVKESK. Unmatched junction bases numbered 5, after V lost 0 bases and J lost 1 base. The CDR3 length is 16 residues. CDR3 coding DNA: TGTGCCAGCAGCCAAGATGAGACAGGGGTGTCCTACGAGCAGTACTTC. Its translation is CASSQDETGVSYEQYF.

The CDR3 DNA is TGCAGCGTTGAGTCAACCAACTCCTACAATGAGCAGTTCTTC. It specifies CSVESTNSYNEQFF. The chain carries TRBV29-1 and TRBJ2-1; D remains ambiguous. Trimming stripped 3 bases from V and 0 bases from J, with 9 bases between. The CDR3 runs to 14 residues. The V gene's germline CDR1 is SQVTM and CDR2 ANQGSEA.

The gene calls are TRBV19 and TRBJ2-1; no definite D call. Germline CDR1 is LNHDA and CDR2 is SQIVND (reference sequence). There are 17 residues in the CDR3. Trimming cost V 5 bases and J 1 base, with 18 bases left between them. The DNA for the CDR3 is TGTGCCAGTAGTCTCTCAGGACCCCAAAGTTCCTACAATGAGCAGTTCTTC. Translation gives CASSLSGPQSSYNEQFF.

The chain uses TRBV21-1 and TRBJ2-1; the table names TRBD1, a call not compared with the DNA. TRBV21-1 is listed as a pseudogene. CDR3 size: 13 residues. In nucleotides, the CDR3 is TGTGCCAGCAGCAAAGGAAACAGGGACGAGCAGTTCTTC. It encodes CASSKGNRDEQFF.

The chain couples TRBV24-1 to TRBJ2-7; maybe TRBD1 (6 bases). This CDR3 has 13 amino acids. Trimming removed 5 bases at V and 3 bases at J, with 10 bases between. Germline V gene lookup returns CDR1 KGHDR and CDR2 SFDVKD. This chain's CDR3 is CATSARDNYEQYF. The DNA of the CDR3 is TGTGCCACCAGTGCACGGGACAACTACGAGCAGTACTTC.

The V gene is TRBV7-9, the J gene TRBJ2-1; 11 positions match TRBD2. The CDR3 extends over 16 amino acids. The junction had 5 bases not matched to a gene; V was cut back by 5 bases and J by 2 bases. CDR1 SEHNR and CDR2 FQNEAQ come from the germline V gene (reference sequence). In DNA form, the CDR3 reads TGTGCCAGCAGCACAATTAGCGGGAGGGCCTACAATGAGCAGTTCTTC. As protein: CASSTISGRAYNEQFF.